Following are 24 T cell receptor beta chains from one sample sequenced in a study of blood T cell repertoires in COVID-19. Libraries were prepared by immunoSEQ multiplex PCR; TCRdb keeps only in-frame clonotypes and omits some of them. The data contain under 130,000 clones, under 90% of them singletons. What was sequenced was peripheral blood. Receptor source: a human donor in a cohort sampled during active or convalescent COVID-19.

This clone was seen once. Written as DNA, the CDR3 is TGTGCCTGGAGTTTTAGCGGGAGGGCCGGGGAGCAGTACTTC. As protein: CAWSFSGRAGEQYF. The chain links TRBV30 to TRBJ2-7, with 11 bases fitting TRBD2. Germline V gene data show CDR1 as GTSNPN and CDR2 as SVGIG (reference sequence). The CDR3 consists of 14 residues. V trimming: 2 bases; J trimming: 7 bases; junction bases outside the gene matches: 7.

The gene calls are TRBV27 and TRBJ1-2; D might be TRBD1 (6 bases). The length of the CDR3 is 13 residues. The germline V and J ends were trimmed by 8 bases and 5 bases, with 15 bases remaining between them. The germline CDR1 and CDR2 sequences are MNHEY and SMNVEV (reference sequence). Written as DNA, the CDR3 is TGTGCCAGCCATGGGGGCGGCTGGTATGGCTACACCTTC. The encoded protein is CASHGGGWYGYTF.

This clone was picked up one time. This chain joins TRBV14 and TRBJ1-2, with a weak D call TRBD1 (5 bases). Trimming took off 1 base at V and 4 bases at J, with 13 bases between the two ends. Germline loops: CDR1 SGHDN, CDR2 FVKESK. CDR3 length: 15 residues. DNA of the CDR3: TGTGCCAGCAGCCAAGGACAGTCCTACGCCTATGGCTACACCTTC. Protein product: CASSQGQSYAYGYTF.

The chain uses TRBV19 and TRBJ1-5; 9 nucleotides line up with TRBD1. This CDR3 contains 18 residues. The germline V gene has CDR1 LNHDA and CDR2 SQIVND (reference sequence). J lost 1 base, V lost 5 bases, and 12 bases had no gene match. CDR3 amino acids: CASSETGTGTLSNQPQHF. For the CDR3, the DNA is TGTGCCAGTAGTGAAACCGGGACAGGGACATTAAGCAATCAGCCCCAGCATTTT.

The J gene is TRBJ2-7, the V gene TRBV11-3; no reliable D call. The CDR3 totals 12 residues. Trimming removed 5 bases at V and 3 bases at J, with 8 bases between. Looked up from germline, CDR1 is SGHNT and CDR2 is YENEEA. The CDR3 DNA sequence: TGTGCCAGCAGCAAAAACAGCTACGAGCAGTACTTC. Residues: CASSKNSYEQYF.

CDR3 in amino acids: CASSLRGPDRVGGYTF. CDR3 nucleotides: TGTGCCAGCAGCTTAAGGGGGCCGGACAGGGTTGGTGGCTACACCTTC. The chain employs TRBV7-9 and TRBJ1-2, with 8 bases lining up with TRBD1. Germline V gene sequence: CDR1 SEHNR, CDR2 FQNEAQ (reference sequence). Germline trimming cut 2 bases from V and 7 bases from J; bases unmatched to any gene: 12. The CDR3 contains 16 residues. The full variable domain, with the rest looked up from reference TRBV7-9 and TRBJ1-2, is DTGVSQNPRHKITKRGQNVTFRCDPISEHNRLYWYRQTLGQGPEFLTYFQNEAQLEKSRLLSDRFSAERPKGSFSTLEIQRTEQGDSAMYLCASSLRGPDRVGGYTFGSGTRLTVV.

The chain combines TRBV5-1 with TRBJ1-2, with TRBD1 as a possible D gene (5 bases). CDR1 SGHRS and CDR2 YFSETQ come from the germline V gene. CDR3 size: 14 residues. The V gene lost 4 bases and the J gene lost 0 bases, with 10 bases spanning the gap. The CDR3: CASSRGTANYGYTF. The CDR3 region has the DNA TGCGCCAGCAGCCGCGGGACGGCTAACTATGGCTACACCTTC.

This sequence joins TRBV28 and TRBJ1-2; D gene unclear. The germline V gene encodes CDR1 MDHEN and CDR2 SYDVKM. V lost 4 bases and J lost 6, with 9 bases in between. This CDR3 has 12 amino acids. The CDR3 protein is CASSSEGHGYTF. The CDR3 coding sequence is TGTGCCAGCAGTTCGGAGGGCCATGGCTACACCTTC.

This clone appeared a few times. This rearrangement joins TRBV6-5 to TRBJ1-2; D is perhaps TRBD1 (6 bases). Trimming pared 4 bases from V and 8 bases from J, leaving 17 bases between. Germline lookup yields CDR1 MNHEY and CDR2 SVGAGI. The CDR3 has 14 amino acids. CDR3 protein: CASSSGVLPIGYTF. The CDR3 bases are TGTGCCAGCAGTTCAGGGGTCCTACCTATCGGCTACACCTTC.

V is TRBV7-2 and J is TRBJ2-3; TRBD1 matches at 9 bases. V lost 4 bases, J lost 0 bases, and 11 bases stayed unmatched. The CDR3 contains 18 residues. Germline V gives CDR1 SGHTA, CDR2 FQGNSA. CDR3: CASSSTGQGHPSTDTQYF. CDR3 DNA sequence: TGTGCCAGCAGCTCAACGGGACAGGGCCACCCTAGCACAGATACGCAGTATTTT.

This chain connects TRBV5-4 to TRBJ1-2; D unclear. CDR3 size: 14 residues. The V end lost 0 bases, the J end lost 4 bases, and 10 bases lay between the germline ends. The germline V gene has CDR1 SGHNT and CDR2 YYREEE (reference sequence). In DNA, the CDR3 is TGTGCCAGCAGCTTGGGAGGAGGGATCTATGGCTACACCTTC. Its translation is CASSLGGGIYGYTF.

V and J are TRBV6-6 and TRBJ1-6, with 10 bases identical to TRBD1. Germline CDR1 and CDR2: MNHNY and SVGAGI (reference sequence). The CDR3 is 15 amino acids. V dropped 3 bases and J dropped 9; count of bases not matched to a gene: 5. The DNA for the CDR3 is TGTGCCAGCAGTTATCGGGACAGGGGTTTTTCACCCCTCCACTTT. It codes for CASSYRDRGFSPLHF.

The chain combines TRBV6-2 or TRBV6-3 with TRBJ2-2; possible D gene TRBD1, 5 bases. The germline V gene encodes CDR1 MNHEY and CDR2 SVGEGT. The CDR3 length is 19 residues. V gave up 2 bases and J gave up 2 bases, with 21 bases separating them. The CDR3: CASSYGPFQGTPNTGELFF. The DNA for the CDR3 is TGTGCCAGCAGTTACGGGCCTTTTCAGGGCACTCCTAACACCGGGGAGCTGTTTTTT.

V gene TRBV4-2 combines with J gene TRBJ2-2; D remains ambiguous. The V gene's germline CDR1 is LGHNA and CDR2 YNFKEQ. V lost 0 bases to trimming and J lost 0 bases, with 11 bases between them. The CDR3 is 17 amino acids. The CDR3 region is CASSQDPPTTNTGELFF. In DNA form, the CDR3 reads TGTGCCAGCAGCCAAGATCCGCCGACAACGAACACCGGGGAGCTGTTTTTT.

The CDR3 is CASNIRGQGRNAEAFF. CDR3 DNA sequence: TGTGCCAGCAATATTAGGGGCCAAGGCCGAAACGCTGAAGCTTTCTTT. J is TRBJ1-1 and V is TRBV2; TRBD1 is a possible D gene (5 bases). The germline CDR1 and CDR2 sequences are SNHLY and FYNNEI. Trimming cost V 7 bases and J 6 bases, with 24 bases left between them. CDR3 length: 16 amino acids.

The J gene is TRBJ2-1, the V gene TRBV27; tentatively, D is TRBD1 (5 bases). V lost 8 bases and J lost 2, with 19 bases in between. The CDR3 has 16 residues. Germline V gene lookup returns CDR1 MNHEY and CDR2 SMNVEV (reference sequence). CDR3 DNA: TGTGCCAGCTCCGGGCCCAAGGGGTTCGCCTACAATGAGCAGTTCTTC. As protein: CASSGPKGFAYNEQFF.

This clone was found a few times. J is TRBJ2-4 and V is TRBV3-1 (or the pseudogene TRBV3-2), with 10 bases identical to TRBD2. Germline lookup yields CDR1 LGHDT and CDR2 YNNKEL (reference sequence). The CDR3 consists of 23 residues. The V segment lost 0 bases and the J segment 0 bases; nucleotides outside the gene matches: 20. CDR3 in amino acids: CASSQDTAFGSGGAFLAKNIQYF. CDR3 DNA sequence: TGTGCCAGCAGCCAAGATACGGCTTTTGGAAGCGGGGGGGCCTTTTTAGCCAAAAACATTCAGTACTTC.

This chain uses TRBV9 with TRBJ1-6; the D gene is possibly TRBD1 (5 bases). Per the germline V gene, CDR1 is SGDLS and CDR2 is YYNGEE. Trimming shortened V by 4 bases and J by 9 bases, and 14 bases separated the two germline ends. The CDR3 runs to 14 residues. The CDR3 DNA follows: TGTGCCAGCAGCCCAGGGCCCCTGGGTTCACCCCTCCACTTT. Its translation: CASSPGPLGSPLHF.

The V call is TRBV7-9, the J call TRBJ2-7; D not certain. The germline V gene has CDR1 SEHNR and CDR2 FQNEAQ (reference sequence). The CDR3 has 13 amino acids. V dropped 5 bases and J dropped 3 bases, with 11 bases sitting between them. CDR3 region: CASSTRWSYEQYF. The CDR3, as DNA: TGTGCCAGCAGCACCCGGTGGAGCTACGAGCAGTACTTC.

The sample holds a few counts of this clone. The J gene is TRBJ1-5, the V gene TRBV15, with D unclear. The CDR3 length is 12 residues. In germline, CDR1 is LNHNV, CDR2 YYDKDF (reference sequence). The V end was cut by 5 bases, the J end by 3 bases, with 5 bases between. This chain's CDR3 is CATSVINQPQHF. CDR3 nucleotide sequence: TGTGCCACCAGCGTAATCAATCAGCCCCAGCATTTT.

CDR3 DNA: TGTGCCAGCAGTGTTCCGGGACAGGGGCCTGGGGCCAACGTCCTGACTTTC. This encodes CASSVPGQGPGANVLTF. The chain couples TRBV25-1 to TRBJ2-6, with 10 bases matching TRBD1. V was clipped by 4 bases and J by 2 bases; unmatched bases: 5. Germline loops: CDR1 MGHDK, CDR2 SYGVNS. This CDR3 contains 17 residues.

This clone has a count of ten or more. The chain joins TRBV7-3 to TRBJ2-2, with 10 bases aligning to TRBD2. Germline CDR1 is SGHTA and CDR2 is FQGTGA. The CDR3 is 17 amino acids. With V trimmed by 4 bases and J by 1 base, 6 bases remained unmatched. This CDR3 is CASSSRTSGLNTGELFF. The DNA of the CDR3 is TGTGCCAGCAGCTCAAGGACTAGCGGCTTGAACACCGGGGAGCTGTTTTTT.

This chain links TRBV4-1 with TRBJ1-1, with D possibly TRBD1 on 6 matching bases. Germline lookup yields CDR1 MGHRA and CDR2 YSYEKL. V lost 2 bases to trimming and J lost 1 base, with 14 bases between them. The CDR3 has 16 amino acids. CDR3 sequence: CASSQSPGAANTEAFF. The CDR3 DNA sequence: TGCGCCAGCAGCCAAAGCCCAGGGGCGGCGAACACTGAAGCTTTCTTT.

This clone has just one count. The chain employs TRBV24-1 and TRBJ1-5; TRBD1 is a possible D gene (5 bases). Trimming stripped 4 bases from V and 7 bases from J, with 13 bases between. The CDR3 totals 14 residues. CDR1 and CDR2 from the germline V gene are KGHDR and SFDVKD. CDR3 sequence reads: CATSDAGPAQPQHF. DNA for the CDR3: TGTGCCACCAGTGACGCGGGGCCGGCGCAGCCCCAGCATTTT.